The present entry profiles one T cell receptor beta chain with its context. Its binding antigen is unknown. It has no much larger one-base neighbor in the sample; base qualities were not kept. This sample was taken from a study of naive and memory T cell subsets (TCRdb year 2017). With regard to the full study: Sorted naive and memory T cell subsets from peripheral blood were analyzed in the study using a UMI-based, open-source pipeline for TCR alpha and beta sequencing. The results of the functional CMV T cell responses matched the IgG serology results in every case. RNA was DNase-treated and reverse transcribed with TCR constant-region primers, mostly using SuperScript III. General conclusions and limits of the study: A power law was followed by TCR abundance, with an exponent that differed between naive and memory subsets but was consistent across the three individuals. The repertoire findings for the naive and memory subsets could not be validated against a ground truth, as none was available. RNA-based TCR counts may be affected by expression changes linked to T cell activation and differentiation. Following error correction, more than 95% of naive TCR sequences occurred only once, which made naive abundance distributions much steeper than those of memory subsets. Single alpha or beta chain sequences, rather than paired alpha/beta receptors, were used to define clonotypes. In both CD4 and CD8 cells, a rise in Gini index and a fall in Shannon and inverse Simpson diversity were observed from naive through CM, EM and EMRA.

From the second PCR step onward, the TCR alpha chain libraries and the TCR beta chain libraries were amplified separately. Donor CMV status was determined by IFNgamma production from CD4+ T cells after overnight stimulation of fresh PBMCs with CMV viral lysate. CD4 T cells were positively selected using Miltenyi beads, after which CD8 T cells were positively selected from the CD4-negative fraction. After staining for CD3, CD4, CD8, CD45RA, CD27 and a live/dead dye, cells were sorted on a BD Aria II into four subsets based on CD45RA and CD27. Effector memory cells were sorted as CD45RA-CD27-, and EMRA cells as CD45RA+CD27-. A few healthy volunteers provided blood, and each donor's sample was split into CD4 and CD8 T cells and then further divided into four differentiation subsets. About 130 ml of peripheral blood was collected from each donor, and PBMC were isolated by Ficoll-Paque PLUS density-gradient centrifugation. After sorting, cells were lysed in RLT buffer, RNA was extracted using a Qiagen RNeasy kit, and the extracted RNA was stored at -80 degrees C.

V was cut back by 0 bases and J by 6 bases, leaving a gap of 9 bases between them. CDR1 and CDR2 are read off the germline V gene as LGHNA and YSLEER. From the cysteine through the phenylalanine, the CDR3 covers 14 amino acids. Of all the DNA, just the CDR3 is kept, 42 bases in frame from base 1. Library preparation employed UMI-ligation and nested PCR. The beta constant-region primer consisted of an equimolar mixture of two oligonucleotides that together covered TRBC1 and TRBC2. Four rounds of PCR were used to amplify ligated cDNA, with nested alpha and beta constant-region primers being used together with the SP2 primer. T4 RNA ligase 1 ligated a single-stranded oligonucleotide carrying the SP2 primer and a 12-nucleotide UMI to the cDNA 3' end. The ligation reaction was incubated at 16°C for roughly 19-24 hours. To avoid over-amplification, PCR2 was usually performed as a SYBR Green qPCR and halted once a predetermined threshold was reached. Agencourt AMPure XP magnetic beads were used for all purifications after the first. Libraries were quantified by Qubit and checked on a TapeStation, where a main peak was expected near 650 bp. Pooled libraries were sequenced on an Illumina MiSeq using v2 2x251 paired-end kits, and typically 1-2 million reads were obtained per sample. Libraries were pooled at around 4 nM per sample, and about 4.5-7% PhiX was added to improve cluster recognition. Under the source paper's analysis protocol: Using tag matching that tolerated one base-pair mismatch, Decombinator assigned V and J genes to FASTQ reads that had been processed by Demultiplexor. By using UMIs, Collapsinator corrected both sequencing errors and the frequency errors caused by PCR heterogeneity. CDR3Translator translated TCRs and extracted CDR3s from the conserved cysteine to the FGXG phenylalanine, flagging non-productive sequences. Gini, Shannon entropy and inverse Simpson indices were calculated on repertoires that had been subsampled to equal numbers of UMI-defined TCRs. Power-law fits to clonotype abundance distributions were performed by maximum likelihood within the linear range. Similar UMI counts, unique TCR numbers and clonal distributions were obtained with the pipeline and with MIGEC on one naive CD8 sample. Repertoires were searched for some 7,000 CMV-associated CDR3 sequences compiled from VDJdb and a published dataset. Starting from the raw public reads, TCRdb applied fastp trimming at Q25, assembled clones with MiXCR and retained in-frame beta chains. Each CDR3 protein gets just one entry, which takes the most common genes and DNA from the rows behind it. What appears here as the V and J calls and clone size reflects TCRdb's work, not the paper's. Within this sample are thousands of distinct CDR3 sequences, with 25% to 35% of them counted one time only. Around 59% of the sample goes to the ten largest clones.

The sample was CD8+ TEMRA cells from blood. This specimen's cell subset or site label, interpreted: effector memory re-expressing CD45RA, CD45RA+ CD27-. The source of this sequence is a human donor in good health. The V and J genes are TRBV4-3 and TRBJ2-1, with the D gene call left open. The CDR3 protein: CASSQDSDGNEQFF. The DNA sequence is TGCGCCAGCAGCCAAGATTCTGACGGCAATGAGCAGTTCTTC.